This entry features one TCR beta chain sequence. Its cognate antigen is unknown. It was with 60 Vbeta and 13 Jbeta primers that the PCR ran. TCRdb keeps only in-frame clones here, not all; method: immunoSEQ multiplex PCR. The profile shows approximately 75,000 clones, about 79% of them singletons. Trimming stripped 2 bases from V and 8 bases from J, with 18 bases between. This CDR3 has 16 amino acids. The germline V gene has CDR1 MNHNS and CDR2 SASEGT. The sample comes from a study of cytomegalovirus exposure and HLA in healthy donors. Points from the study as a whole: Immune exposure data for these donors was limited to CMV serostatus.

The sequence was collected from a man in his 70s in good health and CMV-seropositive. Sequenced sample: PBMCs. V is TRBV6-1 and J is TRBJ1-4, with a weak D call TRBD1 (6 bases). The CDR3 DNA reads TGTGCCAGCAGTGAATTTGGGACACTGCGTCGGGAAAAACTGTTTTTT. As protein: CASSEFGTLRREKLFF.